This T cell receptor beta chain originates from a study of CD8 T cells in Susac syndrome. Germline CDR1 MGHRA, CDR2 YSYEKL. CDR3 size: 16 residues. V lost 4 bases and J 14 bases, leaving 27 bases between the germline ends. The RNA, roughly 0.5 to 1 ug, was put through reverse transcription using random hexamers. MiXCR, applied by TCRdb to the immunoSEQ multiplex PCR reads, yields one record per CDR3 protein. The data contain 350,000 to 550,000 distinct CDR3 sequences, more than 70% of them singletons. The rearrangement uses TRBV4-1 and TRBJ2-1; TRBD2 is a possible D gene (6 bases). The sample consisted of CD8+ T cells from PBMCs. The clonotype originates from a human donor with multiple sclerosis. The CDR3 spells CASSPYLGGVPIQKFF. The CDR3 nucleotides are TGCGCCAGCAGCCCTTACTTGGGCGGGGTCCCCATACAGAAGTTCTTC.